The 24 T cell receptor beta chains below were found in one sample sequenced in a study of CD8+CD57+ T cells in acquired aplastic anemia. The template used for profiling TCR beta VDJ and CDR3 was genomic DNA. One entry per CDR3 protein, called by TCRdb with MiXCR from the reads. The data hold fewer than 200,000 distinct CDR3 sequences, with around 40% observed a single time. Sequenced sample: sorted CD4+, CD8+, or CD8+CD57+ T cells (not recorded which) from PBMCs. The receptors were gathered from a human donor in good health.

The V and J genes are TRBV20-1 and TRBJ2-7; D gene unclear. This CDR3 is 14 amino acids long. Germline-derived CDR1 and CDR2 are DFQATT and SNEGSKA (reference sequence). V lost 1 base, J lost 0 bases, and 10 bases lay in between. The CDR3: CSARGHRNSYEQYF. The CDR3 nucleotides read TGCAGTGCTAGAGGACACCGAAACTCCTACGAGCAGTACTTC.

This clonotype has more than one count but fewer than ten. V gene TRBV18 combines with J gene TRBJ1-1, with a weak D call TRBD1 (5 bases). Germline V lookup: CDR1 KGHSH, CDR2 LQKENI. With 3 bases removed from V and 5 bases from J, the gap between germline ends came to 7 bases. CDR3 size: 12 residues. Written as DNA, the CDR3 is TGTGCCAGCTCACCTTCAGGGACTGAAGCTTTCTTT. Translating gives CASSPSGTEAFF.

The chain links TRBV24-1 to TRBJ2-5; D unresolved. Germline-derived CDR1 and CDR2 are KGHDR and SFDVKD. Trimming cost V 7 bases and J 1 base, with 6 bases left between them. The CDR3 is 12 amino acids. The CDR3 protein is CATRGSQETQYF. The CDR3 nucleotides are TGTGCCACCAGAGGGTCCCAAGAGACCCAGTACTTC.

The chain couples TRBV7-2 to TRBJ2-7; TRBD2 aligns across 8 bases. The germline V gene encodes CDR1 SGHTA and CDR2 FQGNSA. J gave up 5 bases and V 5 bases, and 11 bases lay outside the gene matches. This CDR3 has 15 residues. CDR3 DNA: TGTGCCAGCAGCGGACTAGCCTGGAGTGGCGACGAGCAGTACTTC. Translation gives CASSGLAWSGDEQYF.

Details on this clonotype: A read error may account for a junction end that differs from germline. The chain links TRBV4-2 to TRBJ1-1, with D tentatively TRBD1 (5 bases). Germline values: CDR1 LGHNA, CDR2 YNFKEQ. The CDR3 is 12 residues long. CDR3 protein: CASSQGGGEALF. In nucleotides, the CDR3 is TGTGCCAGCAGCCAAGGTGGGGGGGAAGCTCTCTTT.

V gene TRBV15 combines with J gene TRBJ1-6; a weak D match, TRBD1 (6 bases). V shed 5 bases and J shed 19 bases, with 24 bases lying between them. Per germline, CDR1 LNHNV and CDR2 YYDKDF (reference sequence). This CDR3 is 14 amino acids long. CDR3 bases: TGTGCCACCAGCGGAGGGGGTCTCTCCTACGAGCAGCACTTT. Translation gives CATSGGGLSYEQHF. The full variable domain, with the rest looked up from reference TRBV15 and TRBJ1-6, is DAMVIQNPRYQVTQFGKPVTLSCSQTLNHNVMYWYQQKSSQAPKLLFHYYDKDFNNEADTPDNFQSRRPNTSFCFLDIRSPGLGDTAMYLCATSGGGLSYEQHFGNGTRLTVT.

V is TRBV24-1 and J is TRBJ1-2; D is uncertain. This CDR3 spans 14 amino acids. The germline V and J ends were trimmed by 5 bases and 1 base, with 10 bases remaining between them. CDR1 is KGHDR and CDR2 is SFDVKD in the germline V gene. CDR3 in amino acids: CATSGAALNYGYTF. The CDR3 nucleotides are TGTGCCACCAGTGGGGCAGCGCTTAACTATGGCTACACCTTC.

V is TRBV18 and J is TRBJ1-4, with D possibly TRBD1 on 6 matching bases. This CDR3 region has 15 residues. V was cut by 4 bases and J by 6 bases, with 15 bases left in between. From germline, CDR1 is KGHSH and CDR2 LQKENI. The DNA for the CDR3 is TGTGCCAGCTCACAAATACAGGGATCGTATGAAAAACTGTTTTTT. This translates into CASSQIQGSYEKLFF. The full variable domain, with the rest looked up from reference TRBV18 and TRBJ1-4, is NAGVMQNPRHLVRRRGQEARLRCSPMKGHSHVYWYRQLPEEGLKFMVYLQKENIIDESGMPKERFSAEFPKEGPSILRIQQVVRGDSAAYFCASSQIQGSYEKLFFGSGTQLSVL.

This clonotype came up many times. The CDR3 loop is CSARGPGSWGSTDTQYF. For the CDR3, the DNA is TGCAGTGCTAGAGGCCCAGGTTCGTGGGGAAGCACAGATACGCAGTATTTT. The V gene is TRBV20-1, the J gene TRBJ2-3; D not certain. The CDR3 runs to 17 residues. Germline CDR1 and CDR2: DFQATT and SNEGSKA (reference sequence). V lost 1 base, J lost 0 bases, and 17 bases lay in between.

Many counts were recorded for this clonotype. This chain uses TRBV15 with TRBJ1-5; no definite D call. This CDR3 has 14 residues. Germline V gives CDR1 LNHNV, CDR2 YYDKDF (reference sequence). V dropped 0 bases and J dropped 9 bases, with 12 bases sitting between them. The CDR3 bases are TGTGCCACCAGCAGAGATCCCGGGGATGGGCCCCAGCATTTT. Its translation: CATSRDPGDGPQHF.

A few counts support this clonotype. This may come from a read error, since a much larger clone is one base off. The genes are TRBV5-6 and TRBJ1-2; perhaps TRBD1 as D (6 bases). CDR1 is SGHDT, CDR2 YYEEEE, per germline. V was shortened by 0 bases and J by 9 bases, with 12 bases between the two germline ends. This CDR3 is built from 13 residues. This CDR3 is CASSLVSGDCYTF. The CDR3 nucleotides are TGTGCCAGCAGCTTGGTGTCAGGGGACTGCTACACCTTC.

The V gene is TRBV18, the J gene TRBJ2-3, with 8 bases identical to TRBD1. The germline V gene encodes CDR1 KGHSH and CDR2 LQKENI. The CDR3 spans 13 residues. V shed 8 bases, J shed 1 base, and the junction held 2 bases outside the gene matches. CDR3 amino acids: CASIQGGTDTQYF. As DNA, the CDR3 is TGTGCCAGCATACAGGGGGGCACAGATACGCAGTATTTT.

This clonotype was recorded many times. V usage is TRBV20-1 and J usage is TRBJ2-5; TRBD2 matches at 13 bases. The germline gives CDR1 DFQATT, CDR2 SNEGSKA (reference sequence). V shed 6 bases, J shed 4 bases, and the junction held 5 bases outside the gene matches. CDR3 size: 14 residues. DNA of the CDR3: TGCAGTGCAAGACTAGCGGGGGGATCAGAGACCCAGTACTTC. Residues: CSARLAGGSETQYF.

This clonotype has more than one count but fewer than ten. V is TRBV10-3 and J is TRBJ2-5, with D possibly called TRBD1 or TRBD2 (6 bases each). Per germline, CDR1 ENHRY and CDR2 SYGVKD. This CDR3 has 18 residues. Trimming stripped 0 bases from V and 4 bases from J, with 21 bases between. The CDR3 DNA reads TGTGCCATCAGTGAGTCGTTAGGAAAGGGCAGGGGAGGAGAGACCCAGTACTTC. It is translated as CAISESLGKGRGGETQYF.

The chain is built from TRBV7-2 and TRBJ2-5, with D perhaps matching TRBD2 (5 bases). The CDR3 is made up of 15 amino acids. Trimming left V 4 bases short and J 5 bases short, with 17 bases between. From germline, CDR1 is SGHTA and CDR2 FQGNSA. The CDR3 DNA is TGTGCCAGCAGCTCAGACCGTGGACTTGGCGAGACCCAGTACTTC. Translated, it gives CASSSDRGLGETQYF.

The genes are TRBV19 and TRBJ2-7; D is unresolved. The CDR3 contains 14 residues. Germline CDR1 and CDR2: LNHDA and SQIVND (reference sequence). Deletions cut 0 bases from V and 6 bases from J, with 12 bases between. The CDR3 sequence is CASSIDTLYGEQYF. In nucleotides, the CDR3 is TGTGCCAGTAGTATAGACACTCTTTACGGCGAGCAGTACTTC.

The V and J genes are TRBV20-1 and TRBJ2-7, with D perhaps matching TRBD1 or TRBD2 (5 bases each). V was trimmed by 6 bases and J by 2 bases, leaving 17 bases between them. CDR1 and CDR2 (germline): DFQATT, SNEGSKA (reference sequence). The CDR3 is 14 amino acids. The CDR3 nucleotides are TGCAGTGCCATAGTAAGGGACCGAACCTACGAGCAGTACTTC. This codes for CSAIVRDRTYEQYF.

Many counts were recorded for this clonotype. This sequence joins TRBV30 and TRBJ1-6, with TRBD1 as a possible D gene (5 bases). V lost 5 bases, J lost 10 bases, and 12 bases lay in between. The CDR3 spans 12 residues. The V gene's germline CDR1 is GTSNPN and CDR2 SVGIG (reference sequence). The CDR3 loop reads CAWARDQSPLHF. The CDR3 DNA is TGTGCCTGGGCTAGGGACCAATCACCCCTCCACTTT.

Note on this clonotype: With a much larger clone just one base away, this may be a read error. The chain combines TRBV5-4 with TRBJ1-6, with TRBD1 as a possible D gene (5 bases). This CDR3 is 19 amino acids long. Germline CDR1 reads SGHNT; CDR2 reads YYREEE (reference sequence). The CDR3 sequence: CASSLDYTGPGPYNSPLRF. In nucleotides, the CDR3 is TGTGCCAGCAGCTTGGATTATACAGGTCCGGGTCCGTATAATTCACCCCTCCGCTTT.

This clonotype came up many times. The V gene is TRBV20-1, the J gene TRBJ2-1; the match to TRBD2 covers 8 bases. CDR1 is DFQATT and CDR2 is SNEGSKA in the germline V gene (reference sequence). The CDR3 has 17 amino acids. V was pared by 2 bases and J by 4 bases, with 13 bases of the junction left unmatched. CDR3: CSARRGGGRAQYNEQFF. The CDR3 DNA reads TGCAGTGCTAGACGGGGGGGCGGGAGAGCCCAATACAATGAGCAGTTCTTC.

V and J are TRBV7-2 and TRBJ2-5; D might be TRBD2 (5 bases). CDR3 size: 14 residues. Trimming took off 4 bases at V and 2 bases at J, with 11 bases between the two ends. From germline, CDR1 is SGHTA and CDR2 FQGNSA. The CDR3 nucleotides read TGTGCCAGCAGCTCCCGATGGACTCAAGAGACCCAGTACTTC. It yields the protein CASSSRWTQETQYF.

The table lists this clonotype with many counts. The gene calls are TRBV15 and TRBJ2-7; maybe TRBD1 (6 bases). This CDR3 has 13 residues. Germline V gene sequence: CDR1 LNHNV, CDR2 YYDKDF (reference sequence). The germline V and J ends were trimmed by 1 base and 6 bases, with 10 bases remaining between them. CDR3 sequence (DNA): TGTGCCACCAGCAGAGGGACAGTACGCGAGCAGTACTTC. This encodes CATSRGTVREQYF.

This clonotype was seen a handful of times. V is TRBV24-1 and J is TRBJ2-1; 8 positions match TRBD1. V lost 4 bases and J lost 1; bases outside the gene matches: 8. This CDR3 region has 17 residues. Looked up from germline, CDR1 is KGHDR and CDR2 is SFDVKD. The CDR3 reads CATSDLPRQGSYNEQFF. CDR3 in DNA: TGTGCCACCAGTGACTTACCCCGACAGGGGTCCTACAATGAGCAGTTCTTC.

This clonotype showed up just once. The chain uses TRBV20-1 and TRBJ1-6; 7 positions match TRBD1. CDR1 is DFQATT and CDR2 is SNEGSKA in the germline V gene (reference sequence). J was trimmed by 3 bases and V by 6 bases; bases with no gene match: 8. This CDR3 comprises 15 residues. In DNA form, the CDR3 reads TGCAGTGCCTCCACAGGGGCGTACTATAATTCACCCCTCCACTTT. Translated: CSASTGAYYNSPLHF.